Presented here are 28 T cell receptor beta chains from one specimen sequenced in a study of T cells in Graves' hyperthyroidism and ophthalmopathy. It was RNA transcripts that yielded the amplified TCR beta CDR3 regions. HTBI primers were used for first-round RT-PCR of the TCR CDR3. TCRdb re-analysed the multiplex PCR reads in MiXCR, keeping a single row per CDR3 protein. Of around 280,000 distinct CDR3 sequences in the sample, 13% are singletons; the top ten hold approximately 7.8%. Material: blood. The receptors derive from a woman in her 30s with Graves' hyperthyroidism that later progressed to Graves' ophthalmopathy.

This clonotype was counted many times. J is TRBJ2-1 and V is TRBV15; 9 bases line up with TRBD2. J lost 4 bases, V lost 1 base, and 11 bases had no gene match. The germline gives CDR1 LNHNV, CDR2 YYDKDF (reference sequence). The CDR3 has 18 residues. CDR3 amino acids: CATSRALGGTSSYNEQFF. Written as DNA, the CDR3 is TGTGCCACCAGCAGAGCCCTGGGGGGGACTAGCTCATACAATGAGCAGTTCTTC.

This clonotype appeared a few times. The chain joins TRBV29-1 to TRBJ2-3; D is possibly TRBD1 or TRBD2 (5 bases each). CDR1 is SQVTM, CDR2 ANQGSEA, per germline. The length of the CDR3 is 15 residues. Trimming took 3 bases from V and 0 from J, leaving 13 bases between them. The CDR3 DNA follows: TGCAGCGTTGAGGGGGACCTACCTAGCACAGATACGCAGTATTTT. This sequence encodes CSVEGDLPSTDTQYF.

This clonotype was seen at least ten times. V is TRBV9 and J is TRBJ2-3; TRBD2 might be the D (6 bases). CDR1 and CDR2 from the germline V gene are SGDLS and YYNGEE. CDR3 size: 14 residues. The V end lost 4 bases, the J end lost 6 bases, and 15 bases lay between the germline ends. CDR3 DNA sequence: TGTGCCAGCAGCCGACTAGAGGCGTCGGATACGCAGTATTTT. Translating it yields CASSRLEASDTQYF.

This clonotype has ten or more counts. The CDR3 nucleotides are TGTGCCAGCAGCTTAACACCCTTAAGGGATGAGCAGTTCTTC. Translating it yields CASSLTPLRDEQFF. The chain carries TRBV7-3 and TRBJ2-1; D unclear. Germline V gene lookup returns CDR1 SGHTA and CDR2 FQGTGA. V was cut by 0 bases and J by 8 bases, with 11 bases left in between. There are 14 residues in the CDR3.

The chain links TRBV7-4 to TRBJ2-1; TRBD2 aligns across 13 bases. Germline CDR1 is SGHVT and CDR2 is SQSDAQ. The CDR3 runs to 18 residues. V lost 7 bases, J lost 8 bases, and 17 bases stayed unmatched. CDR3 in amino acids: CASIGTSGTPLPRDEQFF. In nucleotides, the CDR3 is TGTGCCAGCATTGGGACTAGCGGGACCCCTTTGCCTCGGGATGAGCAGTTCTTC. The whole variable domain, remainder taken from reference TRBV7-4 and TRBJ2-1, is GAGVSQSPRYKVAKRGRDVALRCDSISGHVTLYWYRQTLGQGSEVLTYSQSDAQRDKSGRPSGRFSAERPERSVSTLKIQRTEQGDSAVYLCASIGTSGTPLPRDEQFFGPGTRLTVL.

This chain links TRBV18 with TRBJ2-6; D unresolved. The germline CDR1 and CDR2 sequences are KGHSH and LQKENI. V was pared by 4 bases and J by 2 bases, with 9 bases between. The CDR3 is 15 residues long. In DNA form, the CDR3 reads TGTGCCAGCTCACGAAACACCCCTGGGGCCAACGTCCTGACTTTC. It yields the protein CASSRNTPGANVLTF. Full variable domain (rest looked up from reference TRBV18 and TRBJ2-6): NAGVMQNPRHLVRRRGQEARLRCSPMKGHSHVYWYRQLPEEGLKFMVYLQKENIIDESGMPKERFSAEFPKEGPSILRIQQVVRGDSAAYFCASSRNTPGANVLTFGAGSRLTVL.

This clonotype was counted many times. The V and J genes are TRBV10-3 and TRBJ2-2; 8 bases line up with TRBD2. This CDR3 comprises 17 residues. Germline V gives CDR1 ENHRY, CDR2 SYGVKD. V lost 3 bases and J lost 5; bases outside the gene matches: 11. CDR3 amino acids: CAISERREGLNTGELFF. CDR3 nucleotide sequence: TGTGCCATCAGTGAACGACGGGAGGGCCTAAATACCGGGGAGCTGTTTTTT.

This clonotype was counted a few times. The DNA of the CDR3 is TGTGCCAGTAGCGGGAGAAACTACAATGAGCAGTTCTTC. Translated: CASSGRNYNEQFF. V usage is TRBV19 and J usage is TRBJ2-1; D is possibly TRBD2 (6 bases). The CDR3 loop spans 13 amino acids. Germline V gives CDR1 LNHDA, CDR2 SQIVND (reference sequence). V was pared by 6 bases and J by 3 bases, with 9 bases between.

This clonotype was picked up many times. V usage is TRBV9 and J usage is TRBJ2-7; 15 bases are a match to TRBD2. V was clipped by 0 bases and J by 6 bases; unmatched bases: 4. CDR3 length: 16 amino acids. The V gene's germline CDR1 is SGDLS and CDR2 YYNGEE. The DNA of the CDR3 is TGTGCCAGCAGCGTAGCATGGGGACTAGCGGGAGGCGAGCAGTACTTC. Residues: CASSVAWGLAGGEQYF. Filled out from reference TRBV9 and TRBJ2-7, the complete variable domain reads DSGVTQTPKHLITATGQRVTLRCSPRSGDLSVYWYQQSLDQGLQFLIQYYNGEERAKGNILERFSAQQFPDLHSELNLSSLELGDSALYFCASSVAWGLAGGEQYFGPGTRLTVT.

This clonotype was seen more than once but under ten times. CDR3 loop: CASSQEGALAGGGDTQYF. For the CDR3, the DNA is TGCGCCAGCAGCCAAGAAGGAGCGCTAGCGGGAGGGGGAGATACGCAGTATTTT. V gene TRBV4-1 combines with J gene TRBJ2-3; 12 bases fit TRBD2. V was clipped by 0 bases and J by 5 bases; unmatched bases: 9. The CDR3 sequence is 18 residues long. Germline CDR1 reads MGHRA; CDR2 reads YSYEKL.

There are many counts of this clonotype. The rearrangement joins TRBV28 to TRBJ2-1; 9 bases line up with TRBD1. Germline CDR1 MDHEN, CDR2 SYDVKM. The J segment lost 4 bases and the V segment lost 6 bases, leaving 7 bases of the junction unmatched. This CDR3 comprises 15 residues. The CDR3 reads CASRSLGQGYNEQFF. CDR3 in DNA: TGTGCCAGCAGGTCCTTGGGACAGGGATACAATGAGCAGTTCTTC.

This rearrangement joins TRBV9 to TRBJ2-2; maybe TRBD2 (7 bases). The CDR3 runs 13 residues. V gave up 4 bases and J gave up 6 bases, with 10 bases separating them. Germline assignment: CDR1 SGDLS and CDR2 YYNGEE. The CDR3 here is CASSPGGPGELFF. The CDR3 DNA reads TGTGCCAGCAGCCCGGGGGGCCCCGGGGAGCTGTTTTTT.

This clonotype occurred a few times. V is TRBV4-1 and J is TRBJ1-4; D remains ambiguous. There are 15 residues in the CDR3. Germline-derived CDR1 and CDR2 are MGHRA and YSYEKL. V was clipped by 1 base and J by 5 bases, with 11 bases between them. CDR3 nucleotides: TGCGCCAGCAGCCAAGTCCTCCACCGGAATGAAAAACTGTTTTTT. This encodes CASSQVLHRNEKLFF.

The rearrangement joins TRBV6-4 to TRBJ1-1; no reliable D call. Trimming shortened V by 5 bases and J by 1 base, and 17 bases separated the two germline ends. Looked up from germline, CDR1 is MRHNA and CDR2 is SNTAGT. This CDR3 is built from 16 residues. CDR3 nucleotide sequence: TGTGCCAGCAGTACTTCACCGGGTCCCTCGAACACTGAAGCTTTCTTT. Protein sequence: CASSTSPGPSNTEAFF.

This clonotype was counted a few times. This sequence joins TRBV27 and TRBJ2-7; D might be TRBD1 (6 bases). Germline V CDR1 and CDR2: MNHEY, SMNVEV (reference sequence). V dropped 3 bases and J dropped 2 bases, with 8 bases sitting between them. This CDR3 has 13 residues. CDR3 sequence reads: CASSFQGPYEQYF. CDR3 DNA: TGTGCCAGCAGTTTTCAGGGGCCCTACGAGCAGTACTTC.

This clonotype has ten or more counts. The chain combines TRBV5-6 with TRBJ2-1; 9 bases match TRBD2. After removal of 6 bases from V and 7 bases from J, the junction contained 11 bases not matched to a gene. The CDR3 contains 15 residues. Germline values: CDR1 SGHDT, CDR2 YYEEEE. CDR3 residues: CASTLAGMGVNEQFF. In DNA, the CDR3 is TGTGCCAGCACCCTAGCGGGAATGGGCGTGAATGAGCAGTTCTTC.

This clonotype has ten or more counts. This chain links TRBV7-9 with TRBJ2-5; maybe TRBD2 (6 bases). The CDR3 is 15 residues long. Trimming pared 5 bases from V and 5 bases from J, leaving 18 bases between. The germline V gene has CDR1 SEHNR and CDR2 FQNEAQ (reference sequence). The CDR3 loop reads CASSTRDFTYETQYF. Here the CDR3 DNA reads TGTGCCAGCAGCACCCGGGACTTTACGTATGAGACCCAGTACTTC.

This clonotype was observed a handful of times. The V gene is TRBV5-8, the J gene TRBJ1-1; D is ambiguous. CDR1 and CDR2 from the germline V gene are SGHTS and YDEGEE. V was clipped by 4 bases and J by 0 bases, with 13 bases between them. The CDR3 runs to 15 residues. This CDR3 reads CASSPAGNLNTEAFF. The CDR3 nucleotides read TGTGCCAGCAGCCCAGCGGGCAATTTGAACACTGAAGCTTTCTTT.

This clonotype was counted only a few times. The chain is built from TRBV7-2 and TRBJ1-5; possible D gene TRBD1, 5 bases. The CDR3 has 16 residues. Trimming stripped 2 bases from V and 4 bases from J, with 15 bases between. Germline lookup yields CDR1 SGHTA and CDR2 FQGNSA. CDR3 sequence (DNA): TGTGCCAGCAGCTTAAAGGGGAGGGGCCCTAATCAGCCCCAGCATTTT. Protein product: CASSLKGRGPNQPQHF.

This clonotype has at least ten counts. This chain links TRBV20-1 with TRBJ2-4; the match to TRBD1 covers 9 bases. Germline V lookup: CDR1 DFQATT, CDR2 SNEGSKA (reference sequence). The CDR3 has 15 amino acids. After removal of 3 bases from V and 6 bases from J, the junction contained 9 bases not matched to a gene. The CDR3 spells CSASPGQGNRNIQYF. The CDR3 region has the DNA TGCAGTGCTAGTCCGGGACAGGGTAATAGAAACATTCAGTACTTC.

The V gene is TRBV5-4, the J gene TRBJ2-3; TRBD2 matches 8 bases. With V trimmed by 4 bases and J by 2 bases, 3 bases remained unmatched. Looked up from germline, CDR1 is SGHNT and CDR2 is YYREEE (reference sequence). The CDR3 is 14 residues long. The CDR3 reads CASSVAGYTDTQYF. The DNA of the CDR3 is TGTGCCAGCAGCGTAGCGGGATACACAGATACGCAGTATTTT.

This clonotype was seen at least ten times. The chain combines TRBV28 with TRBJ2-7; 7 bases map to TRBD1. J gave up 5 bases and V 5 bases, and 9 bases lay outside the gene matches. The CDR3 loop spans 14 amino acids. Germline V gene sequence: CDR1 MDHEN, CDR2 SYDVKM. In DNA form, the CDR3 reads TGTGCCAGCAGTCCGTACAGGGGTAGCGACGAGCAGTACTTC. Protein product: CASSPYRGSDEQYF.

This chain connects TRBV5-1 to TRBJ2-2; D tentatively fits TRBD1 or TRBD2 (6 bases each). The CDR3 is made up of 15 amino acids. CDR1 is SGHRS and CDR2 is YFSETQ in the germline V gene. Trimming took 3 bases from V and 6 from J, leaving 15 bases between them. CDR3 residues: CASSWEVTGSGELFF. Here the CDR3 DNA reads TGCGCCAGCAGCTGGGAGGTTACAGGGTCCGGGGAGCTGTTTTTT.

This clonotype was recorded at least ten times. The genes are TRBV7-3 and TRBJ2-1; TRBD2 agrees at 9 bases. Germline assignment: CDR1 SGHTA and CDR2 FQGTGA. The CDR3 has 15 amino acids. V shed 1 base and J 10 bases; nucleotides not matched to a gene: 8. CDR3 sequence: CASSLNGREGTEQFF. The CDR3 DNA reads as TGTGCCAGCAGCTTAAATGGGCGGGAGGGCACGGAGCAGTTCTTC.

The V call is TRBV4-3, the J call TRBJ2-1; D not resolved. V lost 2 bases and J lost 8, with 10 bases in between. The CDR3 sequence is 13 residues long. The germline CDR1 and CDR2 sequences are LGHNA and YSLEER. The CDR3 sequence: CASSQPDGYEQFF. As DNA, the CDR3 is TGCGCCAGCAGCCAACCCGACGGTTATGAGCAGTTCTTC.

This clonotype has a count of ten or more. The gene calls are TRBV11-2 and TRBJ2-7, with 9 bases fitting TRBD1. This CDR3 has 14 amino acids. CDR1 and CDR2 from the germline V gene are SGHAT and FQNNGV. After removal of 3 bases from V and 3 bases from J, the junction contained 3 bases not matched to a gene. The CDR3 DNA is TGTGCCAGCAGCTTCGACAGGGGGGGCTACGAGCAGTACTTC. Amino acid sequence: CASSFDRGGYEQYF.

This clonotype appeared many times. CDR3 nucleotide sequence: TGTGCCAGCAGTCCATGGACTGGGGGCGCAGATACGCAGTATTTT. Translation gives CASSPWTGGADTQYF. The rearrangement joins TRBV27 to TRBJ2-3, with D perhaps matching TRBD1 (6 bases). The germline V gene encodes CDR1 MNHEY and CDR2 SMNVEV (reference sequence). The CDR3 totals 15 residues. The ends were cut back, 5 bases at V and 4 bases at J, with 16 bases in the middle.

This clonotype has ten or more counts. The chain recombines TRBV20-1 with TRBJ1-1; no reliable D call. V lost 1 base and J lost 2, with 11 bases in between. The CDR3 is 14 amino acids. Germline V gene sequence: CDR1 DFQATT, CDR2 SNEGSKA (reference sequence). CDR3 region: CSARAGPTNTEAFF. In DNA form, the CDR3 reads TGCAGTGCTAGAGCCGGGCCAACAAACACTGAAGCTTTCTTT.